These 17 T cell receptor beta chains share one sample of origin, sequenced in a study of shared clonotypes between healthy human individuals. TCRdb keeps only in-frame clones here, not all; method: immunoSEQ multiplex PCR. The sample lists about 490,000 clones; around 85% were seen once. Material for sequencing was PBMCs. All receptors come from a middle-aged woman in good health. Some clones in this sample may be carry-over from other donors' samples.

This rearrangement joins TRBV25-1 to TRBJ1-5, with TRBD1 matching 9 bases. Per the germline V gene, CDR1 is MGHDK and CDR2 is SYGVNS. V shed 6 bases and J 4 bases; nucleotides not matched to a gene: 7. The CDR3 consists of 15 residues. CDR3 nucleotides: TGTGCCAGCAGCTTTACAGGGGGCCGAAATCAGCCCCAGCATTTT. This encodes CASSFTGGRNQPQHF. Supplemented by reference TRBV25-1 and TRBJ1-5, the full variable domain reads EADIYQTPRYLVIGTGKKITLECSQTMGHDKMYWYQQDPGMELHLIHYSYGVNSTEKGDLSSESTVSRIRTEHFPLTLESARPSHTSQYLCASSFTGGRNQPQHFGDGTRLSIL.

For this clone: The sample carries other DNA sequences with the same CDR3. This chain uses TRBV5-6 with TRBJ1-2; D possibly corresponds to TRBD1 (6 bases). There are 13 residues in the CDR3. CDR1 and CDR2 (germline): SGHDT, YYEEEE. The V end lost 5 bases, the J end lost 7 bases, and 15 bases lay between the germline ends. CDR3 bases: TGTGCCAGCAGTTGGGGGGTGACAGGTGGCTACACCTTC. Encoded protein: CASSWGVTGGYTF.

V gene TRBV7-8 combines with J gene TRBJ1-5; weak D call: TRBD1 (6 bases). Trimming took off 0 bases at V and 2 bases at J, with 11 bases between the two ends. Germline lookup yields CDR1 SGHVS and CDR2 FQNEAQ. The CDR3 consists of 16 residues. CDR3 protein: CASSLASGDGNQPQHF. The CDR3 DNA reads as TGTGCCAGCAGCTTAGCATCAGGGGACGGCAATCAGCCCCAGCATTTT.

The chain couples TRBV7-3 to TRBJ2-1, with 8 positions matching TRBD1. The trim removed 0 bases at V and 7 bases at J, leaving 8 bases unmatched. This CDR3 has 16 residues. Looked up from germline, CDR1 is SGHTA and CDR2 is FQGTGA. The DNA of the CDR3 is TGTGCCAGCAGCTTAACGAGGACAGGGTTGGGTAATGAGCAGTTCTTC. Its translation is CASSLTRTGLGNEQFF.

Points on this clone: Its ends do not fully match the called genes, so a read error is possible. V and J are TRBV7-7 and TRBJ2-2; 10 bases are a match to TRBD2. CDR1 SSHAT and CDR2 FNYEAQ come from the germline V gene (reference sequence). The CDR3 consists of 16 residues. CDR3 amino acids: CASSPQLAGATGELFF. CDR3 in DNA: TGTGCTAGCAGCCCTCAGCTAGCGGGAGCTACCGGGGAGCTGTTTTTT.

Only a few counts were recorded for this clone. The chain has TRBV18 and TRBJ2-1, with D unresolved. CDR1 is KGHSH, CDR2 LQKENI, per germline. Trimming shortened V by 6 bases and J by 4 bases, and 13 bases separated the two germline ends. The CDR3 sequence is 14 residues long. DNA for the CDR3: TGTGCCAGCTCGCCATGGGCACAGTACAATGAGCAGTTCTTC. Protein: CASSPWAQYNEQFF.

The rearrangement links TRBV30 to TRBJ1-1; no definite D call. CDR1 and CDR2 (germline): GTSNPN, SVGIG (reference sequence). The CDR3 consists of 12 residues. The V end lost 1 base, the J end lost 5 bases, and 8 bases lay between the germline ends. The CDR3 reads CAWSGLGTEAFF. The DNA of the CDR3 is TGTGCCTGGAGTGGACTCGGGACTGAAGCTTTCTTT.

Concerning this clone: A far larger clone is a single base away, which makes a read error likely. This same CDR3 is encoded by further DNA sequences in the sample. The chain joins TRBV13 to TRBJ2-2; no reliable D call. CDR3 length: 13 residues. CDR1 PRHDT and CDR2 FYEKMQ come from the germline V gene (reference sequence). Trimming removed 5 bases at V and 4 bases at J, with 8 bases between. DNA for the CDR3: TGTGCCAGCAGCCCCCTGCTCACCGGGGAGCTGTTTTTT. Translation gives CASSPLLTGELFF.

This clone was recorded only once. The chain has TRBV6-5 and TRBJ1-5; D unclear. This CDR3 spans 13 amino acids. The V gene lost 2 bases and the J gene lost 4 bases, with 6 bases spanning the gap. Germline CDR1 is MNHEY and CDR2 is SVGAGI. CDR3 residues: CASSYRRNQPQHF. CDR3 sequence (DNA): TGTGCCAGCAGTTACAGGAGGAATCAGCCCCAGCATTTT.

The chain combines TRBV27 with TRBJ2-7; 14 bases fit TRBD2. The CDR3 runs to 16 residues. CDR1 and CDR2 (germline): MNHEY, SMNVEV (reference sequence). V lost 5 bases and J lost 5; bases outside the gene matches: 8. CDR3 nucleotide sequence: TGTGCCAGCAGTCCCCGACTAGCGGGAGGGCTCCACGAGCAGTACTTC. As protein: CASSPRLAGGLHEQYF.

The V call is TRBV5-1, the J call TRBJ1-1; D not certain. The V and J ends lost 1 base and 4 bases respectively, with 11 bases between them. Germline values: CDR1 SGHRS, CDR2 YFSETQ. The CDR3 sequence is 14 residues long. The CDR3 here is CASSLWATGTEAFF. DNA for the CDR3: TGCGCCAGCAGCTTGTGGGCGACGGGCACTGAAGCTTTCTTT.

This clone was observed a handful of times. J is TRBJ1-4 and V is TRBV28; D is ambiguous. The length of the CDR3 is 12 residues. Per the germline V gene, CDR1 is MDHEN and CDR2 is SYDVKM. Trimming took off 5 bases at V and 14 bases at J, with 15 bases between the two ends. CDR3 residues: CASSNYVVALFF. The DNA for the CDR3 is TGTGCCAGCAGTAACTATGTAGTGGCTCTGTTTTTT.

On this clone: A far larger clone is off by one base, so a read error is likely. This chain joins TRBV10-2 and TRBJ2-2; tentatively, D is TRBD2 (5 bases). The CDR3 is 15 residues long. V gave up 2 bases and J gave up 1 base, with 8 bases separating them. The germline V gene has CDR1 WSHSY and CDR2 SAAADI. The CDR3 is CASSESTRNTGELFF. In DNA, the CDR3 is TGCGCCAGCAGTGAGAGTACTAGGAACACCGGGGAGCTGTTTTTT.

This clone has only a few counts. The chain employs TRBV30 and TRBJ2-2; D is perhaps TRBD2 (6 bases). This CDR3 is built from 15 residues. The germline gives CDR1 GTSNPN, CDR2 SVGIG (reference sequence). V lost 0 bases and J 3 bases, leaving 11 bases between the germline ends. The CDR3 coding sequence is TGTGCCTGGAGTGTATCCGGGACTCACACCGGGGAGCTGTTTTTT. Amino acid sequence: CAWSVSGTHTGELFF.

This CDR3 is CASSLDTAGANVLTF. The CDR3 nucleotides are TGCGCCAGCAGCTTAGACACGGCTGGGGCCAACGTCCTGACTTTC. This sequence joins TRBV5-1 and TRBJ2-6; no clear D gene. This CDR3 is 15 amino acids long. Germline CDR1 is SGHRS and CDR2 is YFSETQ. Trimming removed 2 bases at V and 2 bases at J, with 8 bases between. The complete variable domain, with remaining parts taken from reference TRBV5-1 and TRBJ2-6, reads KAGVTQTPRYLIKTRGQQVTLSCSPISGHRSVSWYQQTPGQGLQFLFEYFSETQRNKGNFPGRFSGRQFSNSRSEMNVSTLELGDSALYLCASSLDTAGANVLTFGAGSRLTVL.

In this sample, this clone turned up a few times. This sequence joins TRBV5-1 and TRBJ1-2; D not resolved. In germline, CDR1 is SGHRS, CDR2 YFSETQ. Trimming cost V 0 bases and J 6 bases, with 12 bases left between them. The CDR3 sequence is 14 residues long. The CDR3, as DNA: TGCGCCAGCAGCTTGGAGCGGGCTTCTCATGGCTACACCTTC. Translating it yields CASSLERASHGYTF.

At least ten counts were recorded for this clone. At the DNA level, this CDR3 is encoded by other sequences in the same sample as well. This rearrangement joins TRBV5-6 to TRBJ1-4, with unresolved D. The CDR3 loop spans 14 amino acids. V shed 3 bases and J shed 8 bases, with 14 bases lying between them. CDR1 is SGHDT and CDR2 is YYEEEE in the germline V gene. In DNA form, the CDR3 reads TGTGCCAGCAGCTCCCGACATAGGAGAGAAAAACTGTTTTTT. It encodes CASSSRHRREKLFF.